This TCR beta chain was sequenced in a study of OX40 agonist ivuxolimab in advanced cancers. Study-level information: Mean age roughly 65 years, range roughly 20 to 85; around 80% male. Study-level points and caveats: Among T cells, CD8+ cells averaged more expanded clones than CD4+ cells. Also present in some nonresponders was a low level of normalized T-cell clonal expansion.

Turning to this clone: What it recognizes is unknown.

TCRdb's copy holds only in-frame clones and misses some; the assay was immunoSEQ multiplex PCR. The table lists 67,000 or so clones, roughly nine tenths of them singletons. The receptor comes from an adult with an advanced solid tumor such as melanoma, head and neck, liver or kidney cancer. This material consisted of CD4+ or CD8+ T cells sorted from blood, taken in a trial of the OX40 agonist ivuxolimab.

CDR3: CASSHLGGSYEQYF. In DNA form, the CDR3 reads TGTGCCAGCAGCCACCTGGGGGGCTCCTACGAGCAGTACTTC. The rearrangement joins TRBV11-1 to TRBJ2-7, with TRBD2 as a possible D gene (6 bases). There are 14 residues in the CDR3. V was trimmed by 5 bases and J by 0 bases, leaving 11 bases between them. CDR1 and CDR2 (germline): SGHAT, FQDESV (reference sequence). Supplemented by reference TRBV11-1 and TRBJ2-7, the full variable domain reads EAEVAQSPRYKITEKSQAVAFWCDPISGHATLYWYRQILGQGPELLVQFQDESVVDDSQLPKDRFSAERLKGVDSTLKIQPAELGDSAMYLCASSHLGGSYEQYFGPGTRLTVT.